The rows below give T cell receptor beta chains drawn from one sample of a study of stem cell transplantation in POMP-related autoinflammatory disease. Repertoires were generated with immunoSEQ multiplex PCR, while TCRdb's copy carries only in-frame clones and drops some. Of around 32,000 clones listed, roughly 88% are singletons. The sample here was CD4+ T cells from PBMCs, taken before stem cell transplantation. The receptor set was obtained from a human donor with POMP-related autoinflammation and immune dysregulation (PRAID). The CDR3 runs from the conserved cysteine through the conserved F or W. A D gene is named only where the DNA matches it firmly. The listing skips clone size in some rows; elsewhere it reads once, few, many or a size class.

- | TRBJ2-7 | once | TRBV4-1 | CASSQTRGGWPYEQYF | TGCGCCAGCAGCCAAACCCGAGGGGGGTGGCCCTACGAGCAGTACTTC
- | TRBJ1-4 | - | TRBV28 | CASNRAPIEEKLFF | TGTGCCAGCAATAGGGCCCCTATCGAGGAAAAACTGTTTTTT
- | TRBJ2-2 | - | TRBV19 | CASTAPGTLYTGELFF | TGTGCCAGTACCGCCCCCGGGACACTTTATACCGGGGAGCTGTTTTTT
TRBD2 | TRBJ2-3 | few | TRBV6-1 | CASSRLAGWGDTQYF | TGTGCCAGCAGTCGACTAGCGGGGTGGGGAGATACGCAGTATTTT
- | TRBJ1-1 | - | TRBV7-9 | CASSGGQKAFF | TGTGCCAGCAGCGGTGGGCAAAAAGCTTTCTTT
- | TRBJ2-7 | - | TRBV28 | CASSLVQTYEQYF | TGTGCCAGCAGTTTAGTACAAACCTACGAGCAGTACTTC
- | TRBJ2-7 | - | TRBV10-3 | CAIGEGSYEQYF | TGTGCCATCGGTGAGGGGTCCTACGAGCAGTACTTC
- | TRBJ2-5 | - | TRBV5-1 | CASSLEFQETQYF | TGCGCCAGCAGCTTAGAGTTTCAAGAGACCCAGTACTTC
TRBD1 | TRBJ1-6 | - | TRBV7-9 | CASSLVPPGQGRLPPLHF | TGTGCCAGCAGCCTGGTCCCCCCCGGACAGGGAAGGCTTCCACCCCTCCACTTT
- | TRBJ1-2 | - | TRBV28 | CASSLAGRYNYGYTF | TGTGCCAGCAGTTTAGCGGGACGGTATAACTATGGCTACACCTTC
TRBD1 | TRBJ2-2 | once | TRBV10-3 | CAFRDRVNGELFF | TGTGCCTTCCGGGACAGGGTCAACGGGGAGCTGTTTTTT
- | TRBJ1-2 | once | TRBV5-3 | CARSLGDSETDNYGYTF | TGTGCCAGAAGCTTGGGGGACTCTGAGACAGATAACTATGGCTACACCTTC
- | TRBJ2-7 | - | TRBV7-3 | CASSLTARTGQGEQYF | TGTGCCAGCAGCTTAACGGCAAGAACAGGGCAGGGGGAGCAGTACTTC
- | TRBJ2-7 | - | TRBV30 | CAWRLTGTKSYEQYF | TGTGCCTGGAGACTTACAGGGACTAAGTCCTACGAGCAGTACTTC
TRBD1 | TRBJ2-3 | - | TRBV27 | CASTGTDTDTQYF | TGTGCCAGCACCGGGACAGACACAGATACGCAGTATTTT
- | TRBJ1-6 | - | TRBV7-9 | CASSFTDHSPLHF | TGTGCCAGCAGCTTTACCGACCATTCACCCCTCCACTTT
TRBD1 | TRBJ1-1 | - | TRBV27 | CASSYTFGRTGASNTEAFF | TGTGCCAGCAGTTACACCTTTGGTCGGACAGGGGCCTCCAACACTGAAGCTTTCTTT
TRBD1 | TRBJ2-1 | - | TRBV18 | CASSPFGQGYNEQFF | TGTGCCAGCTCACCATTTGGACAGGGGTACAATGAGCAGTTCTTC
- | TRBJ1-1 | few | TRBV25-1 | CASSESGRVTEAFF | TGTGCCAGCAGTGAATCGGGCAGGGTAACTGAAGCTTTCTTT
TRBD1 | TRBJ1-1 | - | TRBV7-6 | CASSPGDRWNGDTEAFF | TGTGCCAGCAGCCCAGGGGACAGGTGGAACGGGGACACTGAAGCTTTCTTT
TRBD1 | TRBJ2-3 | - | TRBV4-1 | CASSQDRVDTQYF | TGCGCCAGCAGCCAGGACAGGGTTGATACGCAGTATTTT
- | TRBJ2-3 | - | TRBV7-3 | CASSLGSRPDTQYF | TGTGCCAGCAGCTTGGGTAGCAGGCCAGATACGCAGTATTTT
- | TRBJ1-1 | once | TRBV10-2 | CATMGRMNTEAFF | TGCGCCACCATGGGTCGGATGAACACTGAAGCTTTCTTT
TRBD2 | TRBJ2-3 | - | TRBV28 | CASSLLAGGDTQYF | TGTGCCAGCAGTTTACTAGCGGGGGGAGATACGCAGTATTTT
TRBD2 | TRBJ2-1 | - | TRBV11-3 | CASGPGTSSDEQFF | TGTGCCAGCGGACCTGGGACTAGTAGCGATGAGCAGTTCTTC
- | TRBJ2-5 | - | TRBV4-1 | CASSQDHSTETQYF | TGCGCCAGCAGCCAAGATCACTCCACAGAGACCCAGTACTTC
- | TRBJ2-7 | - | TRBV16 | CANIRMEQYF | TGTGCCAACATAAGGATGGAGCAGTACTTC
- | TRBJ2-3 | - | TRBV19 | CASSGRHRATRADTQYF | TGTGCCAGTAGCGGCCGACACCGGGCCACACGGGCAGATACGCAGTATTTT
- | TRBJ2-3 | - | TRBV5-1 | CASSLNTDTQYF | TGCGCCAGCAGCTTGAACACAGATACGCAGTATTTT
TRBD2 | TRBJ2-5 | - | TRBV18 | CASSPTSGQETQYF | TGTGCCAGCTCACCTACTAGCGGACAAGAGACCCAGTACTTC
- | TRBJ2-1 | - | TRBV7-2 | CASSLGEFNEQFF | TGTGCCAGCAGCTTAGGTGAGTTTAATGAGCAGTTCTTC
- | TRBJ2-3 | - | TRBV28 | CASKLQSSTDTQYF | TGTGCCAGCAAACTTCAGTCTAGCACAGATACGCAGTATTTT
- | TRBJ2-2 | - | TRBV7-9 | CASSQDTGELFF | TGTGCCAGCAGCCAGGACACCGGGGAGCTGTTTTTT
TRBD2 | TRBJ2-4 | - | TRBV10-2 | CASSVAGEGVLTKNIQYF | TGCGCCAGCAGTGTGGCGGGAGAAGGGGTTCTAACCAAAAACATTCAGTACTTC
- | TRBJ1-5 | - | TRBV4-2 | CASSQETETSPYNQPQHF | TGTGCCAGCAGCCAAGAAACAGAGACAAGCCCTTACAATCAGCCCCAGCATTTT
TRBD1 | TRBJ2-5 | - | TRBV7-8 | CASSTQGQGGETQYF | TGTGCCAGCAGCACCCAGGGACAGGGAGGCGAGACCCAGTACTTC
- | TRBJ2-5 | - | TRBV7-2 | CASSFSHLGETQYF | TGTGCCAGCAGCTTTAGCCACCTTGGGGAGACCCAGTACTTC
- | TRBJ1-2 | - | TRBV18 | CASSPPETADGYTF | TGTGCCAGCTCACCACCGGAGACAGCGGATGGCTACACCTTC
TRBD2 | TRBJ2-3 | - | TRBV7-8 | CASSPLPGGGRAFTDTQYF | TGTGCCAGCAGCCCCCTCCCTGGTGGCGGGAGGGCCTTCACAGATACGCAGTATTTT
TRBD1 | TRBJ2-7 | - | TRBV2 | CASSWTGGAYEQYF | TGTGCCAGCAGTTGGACAGGGGGAGCCTACGAGCAGTACTTC
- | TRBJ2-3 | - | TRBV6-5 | CASSYGGTDTQYF | TGTGCCAGCAGTTACGGCGGCACAGATACGCAGTATTTT